Listed below are T cell receptor beta chains from one sample, sequenced in a study of shared clonotypes between healthy human individuals. Produced via immunoSEQ multiplex PCR; TCRdb's table is partial and in-frame only. The sample consists of some 2,000,000 clones, almost 96% of them appearing once. The sequenced sample consisted of naive CD4+ T cells sorted from blood. The receptors come from a young man in good health. CDR3s include the opening cysteine and the closing phenylalanine or tryptophan. The D gene is left open where the match is weak. Size tells how often a clone was seen (once, few, many) or the class of an expanded clone, and some rows leave it out.

J gene,V gene,clone size,D gene,CDR3 DNA,CDR3 protein
TRBJ2-3,TRBV2,-,-,TGTGCCAGCAGTGTGATCCGACAGTGGGATACGCAGTATTTT,CASSVIRQWDTQYF
TRBJ1-5,TRBV18,-,-,TGTGCCAGCTCACTTTCCTCGGGACCCCGACCCTCGCATTTT,CASSLSSGPRPSHF
TRBJ2-5,TRBV7-9,-,-,TGTGCCAGCAGCTTAGCGTACGGAATACAAGAGACCCAGTACTTC,CASSLAYGIQETQYF
TRBJ2-2,TRBV30,-,-,TGTGCCTGGGGGAGAGACACCGGGGAGCTGTTTTTT,CAWGRDTGELFF
TRBJ2-7,TRBV4-1,-,-,TGCGCCAGCAGCCAAGATGGGTACGAGCAGTACTTC,CASSQDGYEQYF
TRBJ2-7,TRBV6-5,-,-,TGTGCCAGCAGTTACTGGGTCGAGCAGTACTTC,CASSYWVEQYF
TRBJ1-6,TRBV5-4,-,-,TGTGCCAGCAGCTTAGGGCAGCAGAATTCACCCCTCCACTTT,CASSLGQQNSPLHF
TRBJ2-7,TRBV14,-,-,TGTGCCAGCAGCCAAGATCCGAGGAACGAGCAGTACTTC,CASSQDPRNEQYF
TRBJ2-2,TRBV5-4,-,-,TGTGCCAGCAGCTTGAGGCTCGGAGATACGAACACCGGGGAGCTGTTTTTT,CASSLRLGDTNTGELFF
TRBJ2-7,TRBV7-2,-,TRBD1,TGTGCCAGCAGCTACAACCGGGACAGGGGGACTATTGAGCAGTACTTC,CASSYNRDRGTIEQYF
TRBJ2-1,TRBV7-8,-,TRBD1,TGTGCCAGCAGCTTAGTAGGGGACAGTTACAATGAGCAGTTCTTC,CASSLVGDSYNEQFF
TRBJ1-1,TRBV9,-,-,TGTGCCAGGGAGTTAGGAGGGATGAACGCTGAAGCTTTCTTT,CARELGGMNAEAFF
TRBJ1-1,TRBV28,-,-,TGTGCCAGCAGTTTAAGGAATCGGGATGTTGAAGCTTTCTTT,CASSLRNRDVEAFF
TRBJ1-1,TRBV2,-,-,TGTGCCAGCAGGGACCACAGACTTTTTTACACTGAAGCTTTCTTT,CASRDHRLFYTEAFF
TRBJ2-7,TRBV9,once,-,TGTGCCAGCAGCGTAGGGGGTGGGACCTACGAGCAGTACTTC,CASSVGGGTYEQYF
TRBJ2-1,TRBV5-1,-,-,TGCGCCAGCGGGTCAGGGGAAAGGGGCGGTGAGCAGTTCTTC,CASGSGERGGEQFF
TRBJ2-6,TRBV5-6,-,TRBD1,TGTGCCAGCAGCTTGCGGACAGGGCTGACTGGGGCCAACGTCCTGACTTTC,CASSLRTGLTGANVLTF